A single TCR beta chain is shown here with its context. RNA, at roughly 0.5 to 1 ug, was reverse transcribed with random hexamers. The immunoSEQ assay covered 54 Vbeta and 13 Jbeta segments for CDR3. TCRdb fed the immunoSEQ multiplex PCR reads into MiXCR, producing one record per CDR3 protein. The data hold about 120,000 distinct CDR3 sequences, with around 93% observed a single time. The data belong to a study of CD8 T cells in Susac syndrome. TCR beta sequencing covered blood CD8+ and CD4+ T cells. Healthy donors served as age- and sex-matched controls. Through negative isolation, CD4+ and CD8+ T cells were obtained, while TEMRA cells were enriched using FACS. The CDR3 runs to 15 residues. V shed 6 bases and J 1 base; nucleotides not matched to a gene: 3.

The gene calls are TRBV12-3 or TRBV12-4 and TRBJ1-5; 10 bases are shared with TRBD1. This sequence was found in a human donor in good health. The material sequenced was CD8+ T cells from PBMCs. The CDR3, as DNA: TGTGCCAGCAGCCGACAGGGGGCGAGCAATCAGCCCCAGCATTTT. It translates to CASSRQGASNQPQHF.